The rows below give T cell receptor beta chains drawn from one sample of a study of blood T cell repertoires in COVID-19. TCRdb's copy holds only in-frame clones and misses some; the assay was immunoSEQ multiplex PCR. The sample has 150,000 to 200,000 clones, 70% to 90% seen once; the top ten hold approximately 2.1%. The material sequenced was peripheral blood. All receptors come from a man aged 65-85 years with active or convalescent COVID-19. CDR3s include the opening cysteine and the closing phenylalanine or tryptophan. The D gene is left open where the match is weak. Not all rows give a size; the values are once, few, many and, for expanded clones, a class.

v_call: TRBV28
j_call: TRBJ1-3
cdr3_length: 14
d_call: .
clone_size: .
cdr3_aa: CASSSGLIRNTIYF
cdr3_nt: TGTGCCAGCAGTTCTGGACTAATTCGGAACACCATATATTTT

v_call: TRBV19
j_call: TRBJ1-4
cdr3_length: 15
d_call: TRBD1
clone_size: once
cdr3_aa: CASSPRAGGYEKLFF
cdr3_nt: TGTGCCAGTAGTCCCCGCGCAGGGGGATATGAAAAACTGTTTTTT

v_call: TRBV18
j_call: TRBJ1-1
cdr3_length: 14
d_call: .
clone_size: .
cdr3_aa: CASSPAWGGMEAFF
cdr3_nt: TGTGCCAGCTCACCGGCGTGGGGGGGGATGGAAGCTTTCTTT

v_call: TRBV5-8
j_call: TRBJ2-1
cdr3_length: 14
d_call: .
clone_size: once
cdr3_aa: CASSLGTPGGEQFF
cdr3_nt: TGTGCCAGCAGCTTGGGGACTCCAGGAGGTGAGCAGTTCTTC

v_call: TRBV9
j_call: TRBJ2-5
cdr3_length: 12
d_call: .
clone_size: .
cdr3_aa: CASSEGGGVQYF
cdr3_nt: TGTGCCAGCAGCGAGGGAGGGGGAGTGCAGTACTTC

v_call: TRBV19
j_call: TRBJ1-5
cdr3_length: 13
d_call: TRBD1
clone_size: .
cdr3_aa: CASRDRGNQPQHF
cdr3_nt: TGTGCCTCCCGGGACAGGGGAAATCAGCCCCAGCATTTT

v_call: TRBV6-1
j_call: TRBJ2-3
cdr3_length: 16
d_call: TRBD2
clone_size: .
cdr3_aa: CASSVTSGPSTDTQYF
cdr3_nt: TGTGCCAGCAGTGTTACTAGCGGGCCTAGCACAGATACGCAGTATTTT

v_call: TRBV5-1
j_call: TRBJ2-5
cdr3_length: 14
d_call: TRBD2
clone_size: .
cdr3_aa: CASAGLASQETQYF
cdr3_nt: TGCGCCAGCGCGGGACTAGCATCTCAAGAGACCCAGTACTTC

v_call: TRBV23-1
j_call: TRBJ2-5
cdr3_length: 15
d_call: .
clone_size: .
cdr3_aa: CATKGGVTIQETQYF
cdr3_nt: TGCGCCACCAAAGGGGGGGTCACCATCCAAGAGACCCAGTACTTC

v_call: TRBV7-2
j_call: TRBJ2-3
cdr3_length: 20
d_call: TRBD1
clone_size: .
cdr3_aa: CASSLAGWGLQGLITDTQYF
cdr3_nt: TGTGCCAGCAGCTTAGCGGGATGGGGCTTACAGGGGTTGATCACAGATACGCAGTATTTT

v_call: TRBV4-2
j_call: TRBJ2-5
cdr3_length: 18
d_call: .
clone_size: .
cdr3_aa: CASSQEWSRGGGRETQYF
cdr3_nt: TGTGCCAGCAGCCAAGAGTGGTCGAGGGGGGGAGGTAGAGAGACCCAGTACTTC

v_call: TRBV6-1
j_call: TRBJ2-3
cdr3_length: 13
d_call: TRBD2
clone_size: .
cdr3_aa: CASSDVLASTQYF
cdr3_nt: TGTGCCAGCAGTGACGTACTAGCGAGTACGCAGTATTTT

v_call: TRBV28
j_call: TRBJ2-7
cdr3_length: 15
d_call: .
clone_size: .
cdr3_aa: CASSLIGGPDYEQYF
cdr3_nt: TGTGCCAGCAGTTTAATCGGGGGACCGGACTACGAGCAGTACTTC

v_call: TRBV28
j_call: TRBJ1-6
cdr3_length: 15
d_call: .
clone_size: .
cdr3_aa: CASRVPSSYNSPLHF
cdr3_nt: TGTGCCAGCAGGGTTCCCAGCTCCTATAATTCACCCCTCCACTTT

v_call: TRBV24-1
j_call: TRBJ2-2
cdr3_length: 15
d_call: TRBD2
clone_size: .
cdr3_aa: CATSGLAENTGELFF
cdr3_nt: TGTGCCACCAGTGGGCTAGCGGAGAACACCGGGGAGCTGTTTTTT

v_call: TRBV21-1
j_call: TRBJ1-5
cdr3_length: 17
d_call: .
clone_size: .
cdr3_aa: CASSKVRDRGTNQPQHF
cdr3_nt: TGTGCCAGCAGCAAAGTTCGGGACAGGGGAACCAATCAGCCCCAGCATTTT

v_call: TRBV2
j_call: TRBJ2-3
cdr3_length: 11
d_call: TRBD2
clone_size: .
cdr3_aa: CASTAGGIPYF
cdr3_nt: TGTGCCAGCACCGCGGGGGGGATCCCCTATTTT

v_call: TRBV28
j_call: TRBJ1-5
cdr3_length: 14
d_call: TRBD1
clone_size: .
cdr3_aa: CASSGTGNNQPQHF
cdr3_nt: TGTGCCAGTTCCGGGACAGGGAACAATCAGCCCCAGCATTTT

v_call: TRBV29-1
j_call: TRBJ2-1
cdr3_length: 12
d_call: .
clone_size: once
cdr3_aa: CSVERGIDEQFF
cdr3_nt: TGCAGCGTTGAAAGGGGAATCGATGAGCAGTTCTTC

v_call: TRBV28
j_call: TRBJ2-7
cdr3_length: 13
d_call: .
clone_size: few
cdr3_aa: CASSPTGLYEQYF
cdr3_nt: TGTGCCAGCAGTCCCACAGGGCTCTACGAGCAGTACTTC

v_call: TRBV18
j_call: TRBJ2-3
cdr3_length: 19
d_call: TRBD2
clone_size: .
cdr3_aa: CASSPRAVTSGRDADTQYF
cdr3_nt: TGTGCCAGCTCACCACGGGCAGTTACTAGCGGGAGGGATGCAGATACGCAGTATTTT

v_call: TRBV6-5
j_call: TRBJ2-5
cdr3_length: 14
d_call: .
clone_size: .
cdr3_aa: CASRIDQGFETQYF
cdr3_nt: TGTGCCAGCAGAATAGACCAGGGTTTCGAGACCCAGTACTTC

v_call: TRBV12-2
j_call: TRBJ2-1
cdr3_length: 17
d_call: .
clone_size: .
cdr3_aa: CASRLTSGRASYNEQFF
cdr3_nt: TGTGCAAGTCGCTTAACTAGCGGGAGGGCCTCCTACAATGAGCAGTTCTTC

v_call: TRBV28
j_call: TRBJ1-2
cdr3_length: 13
d_call: .
clone_size: .
cdr3_aa: CASFSGNNYGYTF
cdr3_nt: TGTGCCAGCTTTTCGGGGAATAACTATGGCTACACCTTC

v_call: TRBV11-3
j_call: TRBJ2-1
cdr3_length: 15
d_call: .
clone_size: .
cdr3_aa: CASSLDQQVYNEQFF
cdr3_nt: TGTGCCAGCAGCTTAGACCAACAGGTTTACAATGAGCAGTTCTTC

v_call: TRBV5-1
j_call: TRBJ1-2
cdr3_length: 16
d_call: TRBD1
clone_size: .
cdr3_aa: CASSEVPGQGVGGYTF
cdr3_nt: TGCGCCAGCAGCGAAGTCCCGGGACAGGGTGTGGGTGGCTACACCTTC

v_call: TRBV28
j_call: TRBJ1-3
cdr3_length: 14
d_call: .
clone_size: .
cdr3_aa: CASSKGVSGNTIYF
cdr3_nt: TGTGCCAGCAGTAAGGGGGTGTCTGGAAACACCATATATTTT

v_call: TRBV6-5
j_call: TRBJ2-1
cdr3_length: 15
d_call: .
clone_size: .
cdr3_aa: CASRSDGGAGNEQFF
cdr3_nt: TGTGCCAGCAGATCTGATGGGGGGGCGGGGAATGAGCAGTTCTTC

v_call: TRBV30
j_call: TRBJ1-5
cdr3_length: 13
d_call: TRBD1
clone_size: .
cdr3_aa: CAWSGGSMQPQHF
cdr3_nt: TGTGCCTGGTCAGGGGGTTCAATGCAGCCCCAGCATTTT

v_call: TRBV6-1
j_call: TRBJ1-6
cdr3_length: 16
d_call: .
clone_size: .
cdr3_aa: CASSEEGRGIDSPLHF
cdr3_nt: TGTGCCAGCAGTGAAGAAGGGAGGGGTATTGATTCACCCCTCCACTTT

v_call: TRBV28
j_call: TRBJ1-3
cdr3_length: 14
d_call: .
clone_size: once
cdr3_aa: CASSQTRQGNTIYF
cdr3_nt: TGTGCCAGCAGTCAGACGAGACAGGGAAACACCATATATTTT

v_call: TRBV6-2/TRBV6-3
j_call: TRBJ1-1
cdr3_length: 15
d_call: TRBD1
clone_size: once
cdr3_aa: CASSQTGLKNTEAFF
cdr3_nt: TGTGCCAGCAGCCAGACAGGGCTGAAGAACACTGAAGCTTTCTTT

v_call: TRBV12-2
j_call: TRBJ2-2
cdr3_length: 18
d_call: .
clone_size: few
cdr3_aa: CASRLVIPQRYRAGELFF
cdr3_nt: TGTGCAAGTCGCTTAGTCATCCCTCAGCGGTACCGGGCCGGGGAGCTGTTTTTT

v_call: TRBV11-2
j_call: TRBJ2-1
cdr3_length: 15
d_call: TRBD2
clone_size: .
cdr3_aa: CASRYPGLAGYEQFF
cdr3_nt: TGTGCCAGCAGGTACCCTGGGCTAGCGGGGTATGAGCAGTTCTTC

v_call: TRBV6-2/TRBV6-3
j_call: TRBJ2-5
cdr3_length: 15
d_call: .
clone_size: .
cdr3_aa: CASSYSMRVGETQYF
cdr3_nt: TGTGCCAGCAGTTACTCGATGCGGGTAGGAGAGACCCAGTACTTC

v_call: TRBV5-1
j_call: TRBJ2-6
cdr3_length: 17
d_call: .
clone_size: .
cdr3_aa: CASSLVSVTSGANVLTF
cdr3_nt: TGCGCCAGCAGCTTGGTTTCAGTCACCTCTGGGGCCAACGTCCTGACTTTC

v_call: TRBV2
j_call: TRBJ1-2
cdr3_length: 12
d_call: .
clone_size: .
cdr3_aa: CASRLGGKGYTF
cdr3_nt: TGTGCCAGCAGACTCGGGGGAAAGGGCTACACCTTC

v_call: TRBV3-1/TRBV3-2
j_call: TRBJ2-7
cdr3_length: 12
d_call: .
clone_size: .
cdr3_aa: CASGSARGEQYF
cdr3_nt: TGTGCCAGCGGTTCCGCGCGGGGAGAGCAGTACTTC

v_call: TRBV11-2
j_call: TRBJ1-6
cdr3_length: 15
d_call: .
clone_size: .
cdr3_aa: CASRAPGVANSPLHF
cdr3_nt: TGTGCCAGCAGGGCTCCAGGGGTTGCTAATTCACCCCTCCACTTT

v_call: TRBV3-1/TRBV3-2
j_call: TRBJ2-2
cdr3_length: 18
d_call: TRBD2
clone_size: .
cdr3_aa: CASSPTRLAGGDTGELFF
cdr3_nt: TGTGCCAGCAGCCCGACGAGACTAGCGGGGGGCGACACCGGGGAGCTGTTTTTT

v_call: TRBV21-1
j_call: TRBJ2-1
cdr3_length: 16
d_call: .
clone_size: once
cdr3_aa: CASSKVGRTSYNEQFF
cdr3_nt: TGTGCCAGCAGCAAAGTCGGCAGGACTTCCTACAATGAGCAGTTCTTC

v_call: TRBV9
j_call: TRBJ2-4
cdr3_length: 15
d_call: .
clone_size: .
cdr3_aa: CASSAGISAKNIQYF
cdr3_nt: TGTGCCAGCAGCGCGGGGATTTCAGCCAAAAACATTCAGTACTTC